A single count supports the clone carrying this T cell receptor (beta chain). As yet, its antigen is unknown. This entry belongs to a study of radiation and T cells in renal cell carcinoma. The CDR3 runs 13 residues. Germline assignment: CDR1 MNHNY and CDR2 SVGAGI (reference sequence). Losses at the gene ends were 5 bases for V and 4 bases for J; bases not matched to a gene: 2. Described time point: blood 2 weeks post-SBRT. Treatment given: 15 Gy SBRT to primary tumor, nephrectomy 4 weeks later. After SBRT, blood was collected at 2 and 4 weeks, plus baseline. This renal cell carcinoma was of the clear cell type. Study results and limitations: Top tumor clonotypes rose in blood 2 weeks post-radiation, then contracted.

Libraries were prepared by immunoSEQ multiplex PCR; TCRdb keeps only in-frame clonotypes and omits some of them. The table has 70,000 or so clones, 82% seen once; the top ten hold approximately 5%. The sample consisted of blood, taken from a patient whose treatment included radiotherapy and nephrectomy. V usage is TRBV6-6 and J usage is TRBJ1-3, with TRBD1 matching over 7 bases. The sequence was collected from a man aged 60-69 years with renal cell carcinoma. The DNA for the CDR3 is TGTGCCAGCAGTGGGGGACAGGGAAACACCATATATTTT. Translated, it gives CASSGGQGNTIYF.